The present entry profiles one T cell receptor beta chain with its context. The target antigen is unknown. Germline V gives CDR1 MGHRA, CDR2 YSYEKL. With V trimmed by 1 base and J by 3 bases, 8 bases remained unmatched. This CDR3 is 17 amino acids long. The data derive from a study of cytomegalovirus exposure and HLA in healthy donors. Study at large: Prior work identified some 120 million unique TCR beta sequences in 150 million to 200 million T cells. Study conclusions and caveats: TCR beta sequences reportedly predicted the HLA-A and HLA-B alleles of most subjects accurately. Of the V segments, some could not be distinguished, including TRBV6-2 and TRBV6-3, and were excluded. Later findings reportedly placed an Asian-associated ancestry cluster below the approximately 620-donor mean for N-insertions.

PCR amplification relied on 60 Vbeta primers (plus 13 Jbeta primers). Some clones are missing from TCRdb's copy, which holds only in-frame ones; the method was immunoSEQ multiplex PCR. The table has 30,000 to 40,000 clones, about 60% seen once. The V and J genes are TRBV4-1 and TRBJ2-3; TRBD2 matches 9 bases. Sequenced sample: PBMCs. This sequence originates from a man aged 50 to 59 in good health and CMV-seropositive. Here the CDR3 DNA reads TGCGCCAGCAGCCAAGCTAGTGCGGGAGGGTATACAGATACGCAGTATTTT. Translated: CASSQASAGGYTDTQYF.